This T cell receptor beta chain was profiled in a study of identifying expanded T cells in peripheral blood. Study observations and caveats: Variance in clone template counts between two-week samples significantly increased with total template count across all healthy donors.

Produced via immunoSEQ multiplex PCR; TCRdb's table is partial and in-frame only. This sample has tens of thousands of clones, with around 84% found just once. For this clone: The antigen is not known.

No infections or other immune events were documented during collection. The source of this sequence is a person aged 18 to 70 in good health. Sequencing was performed on blood.

CDR3 bases: TGTGCCAGCACAGAGGGGGTGGTCACCGGGGAGCTGTTTTTT. Its translation is CASTEGVVTGELFF. The chain carries TRBV9 and TRBJ2-2, with a possible D match to TRBD1 (6 bases). This CDR3 spans 14 amino acids. Germline V CDR1 and CDR2: SGDLS, YYNGEE. V was pared by 6 bases and J by 4 bases, with 13 bases between.